The T cell receptor (beta chain) under discussion was sequenced for a study of shared clonotypes between healthy human individuals (dated by TCRdb to the early 2020s). A note on the overall study: Three men and a couple of women, aged 18 to 49 years, made up the cohort. For each donor, CD4 naive and CD4 memory were each given three plates, CD8 naive was given two plates, and CD8 memory was given one plate. To estimate repertoire size and how much clonotypes are shared between individuals, the study performed deep sequencing of blood TCR repertoires from 4 to 6 healthy adults. Libraries were prepared and TCR repertoires were sequenced by different laboratories using diverse techniques, in order to increase sequencing depth and limit assay-specific biases. Each donor's leukapheresis produced roughly between roughly 0.94 and 9.5 billion PBMCs. What the research found in general, with its limitations: Estimated clonotype richness was generally larger for naive than for memory subsets. Pairwise subsampling indicated that sequencing depth was expected to affect the degree of clonotype sharing among donors. Even with the large sequencing depth, rarefaction of the sorted-subset datasets indicated that sequencing was incomplete. Sampling was restricted to blood, and TCR repertoires in tissues likely differ from the TCR repertoires found in blood. Higher generation probabilities were observed for clonotypes shared by all four sorted-subset donors than for non-shared clonotypes. Because the study included only a small number of donors, the genetic and exposure-history diversity represented was limited. Sharing across several donors was observed for about 4.8% of naive CD4, over 3% of naive CD8, 2% to 2.5% of memory CD4, and approximately 0.41% of memory CD8 clonotypes.

From a lookup of the germline V gene (reference sequence), CDR1 and CDR2 are MNHEY and SMNVEV. Trimming at the junction amounts to 1 base on V and 2 bases on J, and the germline ends lie 15 bases apart. Its CDR3 holds 16 amino acids, cysteine through phenylalanine. Just CDR3 DNA is preserved here, 48 bases in frame from base 1. Using the deep immunoSEQ assay, TCR CDR3 regions were amplified from genomic DNA by multiplex PCR. Extracted genomic DNA from each cell subset was spread evenly across all wells of several immunoSEQ 96-well plates, with each plate serving as a replicate. For sorted subsets, around 200 ng genomic DNA, equal to some 28,000 T cell genomes, was loaded into each replicate PCR. Purified libraries were measured with a Qubit 3.0 fluorometer, size-checked on a Bioanalyzer 2100, and measured again with the KAPA Library Quantification kit. Every immunoSEQ 96-well plate was sequenced on a separate single-read 150-cycle Illumina NextSeq 550 flow cell. The published analysis was carried out like this. The immunoSEQ output contained only junctional sequences without quality scores, so filtering could not match that applied to full-length reads. Sequences were annotated with PyIR, a Python wrapper for IgBLAST v1.9, and V/J genes and CDR3 were assigned using IMGT germline references. Reads with weak V/J assignments (E-value above 1e-6), missing CDR3, stop codons, out-of-frame junctions, or ambiguous translated residues were removed. A V3J clonotype was defined by an identical inferred V gene, J gene, and CDR3 amino acid sequence. Percentage overlap between repertoires was computed as shared unique clonotypes divided by the size of the smaller repertoire. Repertoire richness was assessed with RTK rarefaction, the Chao1 estimator, and Recon v2.1 estimates of unobserved clonotypes. Generation probabilities for all TCRbeta clonotypes obtained by the gDNA method from four donors were computed using OLGA. What TCRdb holds here is the immuneACCESS table cut down to in-frame rearrangements. Part of the clones is not present; checked against another copy, under half of the missing clones reflect an unresolved V gene, and the others are unexplained. V, J and clone size derive from that table, while D and trimming were established from the DNA sequence. This sample holds 550,000 to 800,000 clones; roughly 91% were observed only once. Clones ranked in the top ten supply 30% to 35% of the sample.

With respect to this clone: It lacks a known antigen. Qualities for individual bases were not recorded, and no much larger clone is one base off.

The donors were healthy, HIV-negative adults who had no recently reported acute infections or vaccinations. All donors were Caucasian adults living in Nashville, Tennessee, USA. CD8 memory samples combined magnetically selected CD45RO+ cells with CCR7-negative CD45RA+ effector memory (TemRA) cells. Blood was collected by leukapheresis, and PBMCs were isolated by Ficoll-Histopaque density gradient centrifugation and then cryopreserved in liquid nitrogen vapor phase. Analytical flow cytometry was used to check the purity and quantity of every magnetically sorted T cell population. Genomic DNA was isolated from each sorted fraction and quantified by UV absorbance on a Nanodrop 2000c.

The receptor comes from a man aged 18-30 years in good health. Some clones in this sample may be carry-over from other donors' samples. Rearrangement joined TRBV27 to TRBJ2-7; TRBD1 is perhaps the D gene, given 5 matching bases. The sequenced material came from memory CD8+ T cells from PBMCs. This sample's cell subset or site label indicates: CD45RO+ cells pooled with CCR7-negative TemRA cells. The bases are TGTGCCAGCAGTTTATTTTCGACAGTTGGGCCCTACGAGCAGTACTTC. Translated, this gives CASSLFSTVGPYEQYF.